This passage covers 7 T cell receptor beta chains from one sample sequenced in a study of Graves' ophthalmopathy and Graves' hyperthyroidism. Scientists amplified the TCR beta CDR3 regions from RNA transcripts. HTBI primers were used in a first-round RT-PCR, which preceded a second-round multiplex PCR. Using its own MiXCR run on the multiplex PCR reads, TCRdb lists one record per CDR3 protein. The sample lists roughly 1.1 million distinct CDR3 sequences; about two fifths were seen once. Sequencing input: peripheral blood or thyroid tissue (not recorded which). Receptors were obtained from an adult man with Graves' hyperthyroidism.

This clonotype was observed many times. The V call is TRBV20-1, the J call TRBJ1-2; TRBD1 matches 8 bases. The CDR3 totals 15 residues. Germline V CDR1 and CDR2: DFQATT, SNEGSKA (reference sequence). V trimming: 3 bases; J trimming: 7 bases; junction bases outside the gene matches: 13. The CDR3 region has the DNA TGCAGTGCTAGCGACCCGGGACAGGTCTTTGGTGGCTACACCTTC. Its protein product is CSASDPGQVFGGYTF.

This clonotype was recorded at least ten times. This chain joins TRBV12-3 or TRBV12-4 and TRBJ1-1; D is uncertain. Between the trimmed V and J ends, which lost 10 bases and 4 bases, there was a span of 19 bases. The CDR3 is 14 amino acids. The CDR3 DNA reads as TGTGCCACCCAGTCGAGGGTAGTAGGCACTGAAGCTTTCTTT. Its protein product is CATQSRVVGTEAFF.

This chain connects TRBV7-2 to TRBJ2-5, with 8 positions matching TRBD1. Germline CDR1 and CDR2: SGHTA and FQGNSA. The CDR3 length is 16 residues. V was pared by 6 bases and J by 3 bases, with 12 bases of the junction left unmatched. The CDR3 DNA is TGTGCCAGCAGTTCTCTGGGACAGGAAACCAAAGAGACCCAGTACTTC. As protein: CASSSLGQETKETQYF.

This clonotype was detected many times. This sequence joins TRBV7-8 and TRBJ2-2, with a possible D match to TRBD2 (6 bases). CDR3 length: 16 amino acids. Germline assignment: CDR1 SGHVS and CDR2 FQNEAQ. The V end lost 2 bases, the J end lost 0 bases, and 10 bases lay between the germline ends. This chain's CDR3 is CASSLLAPSNTGELFF. DNA of the CDR3: TGTGCCAGCAGCTTACTAGCGCCCTCGAACACCGGGGAGCTGTTTTTT.

This clonotype was counted at least ten times. V is TRBV9 and J is TRBJ1-6; D is unclear. V shed 3 bases and J shed 4 bases, with 17 bases lying between them. Germline CDR1 reads SGDLS; CDR2 reads YYNGEE. This CDR3 is built from 17 residues. CDR3 DNA sequence: TGTGCCAGCAGCGGGACGGCCGTACCTCATTATAATTCACCCCTCCACTTT. This gives the protein CASSGTAVPHYNSPLHF.

A few counts support this clonotype. V usage is TRBV15 and J usage is TRBJ1-5; 9 bases agree with TRBD1. From germline, CDR1 is LNHNV and CDR2 YYDKDF (reference sequence). V shed 5 bases, J shed 1 base, and the junction held 3 bases outside the gene matches. The CDR3 has 15 amino acids. CDR3 residues: CATSWDRASNQPQHF. For the CDR3, the DNA is TGTGCCACCAGCTGGGACAGGGCGAGCAATCAGCCCCAGCATTTT.

The rearrangement uses TRBV4-3 and TRBJ1-4; unclear D gene. V was trimmed by 0 bases and J by 1 base, leaving 9 bases between them. Germline V lookup: CDR1 LGHNA, CDR2 YSLEER. CDR3 length equals 16 residues. The CDR3 loop reads CASSQDHGLTNEKLFF. CDR3 sequence (DNA): TGCGCCAGCAGCCAAGATCACGGGCTAACTAATGAAAAACTGTTTTTT.